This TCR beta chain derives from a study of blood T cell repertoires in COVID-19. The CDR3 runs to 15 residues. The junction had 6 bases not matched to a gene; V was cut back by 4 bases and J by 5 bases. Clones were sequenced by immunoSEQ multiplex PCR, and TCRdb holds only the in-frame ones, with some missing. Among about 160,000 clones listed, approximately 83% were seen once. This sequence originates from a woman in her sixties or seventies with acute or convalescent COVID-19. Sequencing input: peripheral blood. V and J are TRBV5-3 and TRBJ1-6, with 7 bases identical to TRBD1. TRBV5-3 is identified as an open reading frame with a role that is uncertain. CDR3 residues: CARSEDRLDNSPLHF. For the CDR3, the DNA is TGTGCCAGAAGCGAGGACAGGTTGGATAATTCACCCCTCCACTTT.